These 14 T cell receptor beta chains were all obtained from the same sample, sequenced in a study of blood T cell repertoires in COVID-19. Sequencing was performed with immunoSEQ multiplex PCR; in TCRdb, only in-frame clones are kept and a portion is missing. The sample holds more than 65,000 clones, 83% seen once. The sequencing sample was made of peripheral blood. All receptors derive from a man younger than 45 with COVID-19, enrolled during active disease.

V and J are TRBV9 and TRBJ1-1; maybe TRBD1 (5 bases). The CDR3 is made up of 19 amino acids. In germline, CDR1 is SGDLS, CDR2 YYNGEE. V lost 6 bases and J lost 1, with 28 bases in between. CDR3 DNA sequence: TGTGCCAGCACGGATTACCTATCCAGTGCAGGGCGTACGAACACTGAAGCTTTCTTT. Translation gives CASTDYLSSAGRTNTEAFF. Supplemented by reference TRBV9 and TRBJ1-1, the full variable domain reads DSGVTQTPKHLITATGQRVTLRCSPRSGDLSVYWYQQSLDQGLQFLIQYYNGEERAKGNILERFSAQQFPDLHSELNLSSLELGDSALYFCASTDYLSSAGRTNTEAFFGQGTRLTVV.

The chain employs TRBV24-1 and TRBJ2-1; 8 bases are a match to TRBD2. The CDR3 totals 15 residues. The trim removed 7 bases at V and 3 bases at J, leaving 7 bases unmatched. Germline CDR1 reads KGHDR; CDR2 reads SFDVKD. The CDR3 sequence is CATSGTSGIYNEQFF. The DNA for the CDR3 is TGTGCCACCAGCGGTACTAGCGGCATCTACAATGAGCAGTTCTTC.

The chain uses TRBV5-6 and TRBJ2-7; perhaps TRBD2 as D (6 bases). CDR1 and CDR2 from the germline V gene are SGHDT and YYEEEE. This CDR3 is built from 14 residues. The ends were cut back, 0 bases at V and 0 bases at J, with 7 bases in the middle. The CDR3 coding sequence is TGTGCCAGCAGCTTGGCGGGGGTCTCCTACGAGCAGTACTTC. Its translation is CASSLAGVSYEQYF.

This chain uses TRBV6-5 with TRBJ2-1; possibly TRBD1 for D (6 bases). V lost 3 bases, J lost 6 bases, and 12 bases lay in between. The germline V gene has CDR1 MNHEY and CDR2 SVGAGI. The CDR3 runs 14 residues. The CDR3 DNA reads TGTGCCAGCAGTTATACTCCGACAGGCAATGAGCAGTTCTTC. Its translation is CASSYTPTGNEQFF.

A few counts support this clone. The chain has TRBV2 and TRBJ2-7, with TRBD2 identical over 10 bases. CDR3 length: 17 amino acids. Germline CDR1 is SNHLY and CDR2 is FYNNEI. Trimming removed 5 bases from V and 3 bases from J; junction bases left unmatched: 13. In nucleotides, the CDR3 is TGTGCCAGCAGTTGGGGGGCTAGCGGGAGTGCCCACTACGAGCAGTACTTC. The encoded protein is CASSWGASGSAHYEQYF.

The rearrangement uses TRBV4-1 and TRBJ1-2; a possible D gene is TRBD1 (5 bases). V lost 0 bases and J 4 bases, leaving 12 bases between the germline ends. The germline V gene has CDR1 MGHRA and CDR2 YSYEKL. This CDR3 contains 15 residues. CDR3 bases: TGCGCCAGCAGCCAAGATCACAGCAGGGTCTATGGCTACACCTTC. Translation gives CASSQDHSRVYGYTF.

CDR3: CASSQENSGSFYEQYF. The CDR3 DNA reads TGTGCCAGCAGCCAAGAAAACAGCGGGAGCTTCTACGAGCAGTACTTC. The rearrangement uses TRBV4-2 and TRBJ2-7, with 8 bases fitting TRBD2. CDR1 is LGHNA and CDR2 is YNFKEQ in the germline V gene. The length of the CDR3 is 16 residues. Trimming took 0 bases from V and 3 from J; bases not matched to a gene: 7.

The chain joins TRBV25-1 to TRBJ2-2, with D maybe TRBD2 (6 bases). Trimming took 3 bases from V and 2 from J, leaving 10 bases between them. The CDR3 sequence is 15 residues long. In germline, CDR1 is MGHDK, CDR2 SYGVNS. CDR3 sequence reads: CASSEVRGNTGELFF. CDR3 DNA: TGTGCCAGCAGTGAGGTGCGGGGAAACACCGGGGAGCTGTTTTTT.

The gene calls are TRBV7-2 and TRBJ2-2, with 7 nucleotides matching TRBD2. With 4 bases clipped from V and 3 bases from J, the junction kept 8 bases outside the gene matches. The germline gives CDR1 SGHTA, CDR2 FQGNSA. This CDR3 comprises 16 residues. CDR3 coding DNA: TGTGCCAGCAGCTCTACCGGGACTAAGCACACCGGGGAGCTGTTTTTT. Encoded protein: CASSSTGTKHTGELFF.

This chain joins TRBV28 and TRBJ2-1; D possibly corresponds to TRBD2 (6 bases). The CDR3 consists of 17 residues. The germline V gene has CDR1 MDHEN and CDR2 SYDVKM. V lost 5 bases and J 0 bases, leaving 17 bases between the germline ends. The CDR3 sequence is CASSPLSGPSSYNEQFF. The CDR3 DNA is TGTGCCAGCAGTCCTCTGAGCGGGCCAAGCTCCTACAATGAGCAGTTCTTC.

This chain uses TRBV2 with TRBJ2-7, with D maybe TRBD1 (6 bases). V lost 7 bases and J 4 bases, leaving 17 bases between the germline ends. CDR3 size: 14 residues. Per germline, CDR1 SNHLY and CDR2 FYNNEI. CDR3 amino acids: CASNLQGKGYEQYF. The DNA of the CDR3 is TGTGCCAGCAATTTACAGGGAAAAGGGTACGAGCAGTACTTC.

This chain joins TRBV5-4 and TRBJ2-7, with TRBD2 matching over 12 bases. Germline V gives CDR1 SGHNT, CDR2 YYREEE (reference sequence). The CDR3 runs 17 residues. The J segment lost 7 bases and the V segment lost 0 bases, leaving 11 bases of the junction unmatched. The CDR3 reads CASSLGPLAGGPEEQYF. As DNA, the CDR3 is TGTGCCAGCAGCTTGGGTCCCCTAGCGGGAGGGCCGGAAGAGCAGTACTTC.

This clone was counted between two and nine times. The V call is TRBV6-4, the J call TRBJ1-6; TRBD1 is a possible D gene (6 bases). The V gene lost 4 bases and the J gene lost 7 bases, with 11 bases spanning the gap. Germline V gene sequence: CDR1 MRHNA, CDR2 SNTAGT. The length of the CDR3 is 14 residues. CDR3 sequence: CASSVETGNSPLHF. The DNA of the CDR3 is TGTGCCAGCAGTGTGGAAACAGGGAATTCACCCCTCCACTTT.

The CDR3 DNA sequence: TGCAGCGTTACAGGGTGGAATTCACCCCTCCACTTT. This sequence encodes CSVTGWNSPLHF. This rearrangement joins TRBV29-1 to TRBJ1-6; perhaps TRBD1 as D (6 bases). The CDR3 spans 12 residues. Trimming stripped 5 bases from V and 7 bases from J, with 9 bases between. From germline, CDR1 is SQVTM and CDR2 ANQGSEA.